This passage covers 13 T cell receptor beta chains from one sample sequenced in a study of cytomegalovirus exposure and HLA in healthy donors. The PCR ran on 60 Vbeta and 13 Jbeta primers. Sequencing used immunoSEQ multiplex PCR; TCRdb keeps in-frame clones, though not all of them. Found here are approximately 200,000 clones, over 65% of them singletons; the top ten hold around 1.2%. The sequenced sample consisted of PBMCs. All receptors come from a human donor in good health.

The chain uses TRBV27 and TRBJ1-2, with TRBD1 identical over 11 bases. Germline values: CDR1 MNHEY, CDR2 SMNVEV (reference sequence). With V trimmed by 5 bases and J by 4 bases, 6 bases remained unmatched. The length of the CDR3 is 15 residues. This chain's CDR3 is CASSPLGQGGYGYTF. The CDR3 DNA sequence: TGTGCCAGCAGTCCGCTGGGACAGGGGGGCTATGGCTACACCTTC.

V is TRBV10-2 and J is TRBJ2-7; TRBD2 aligns across 13 bases. Germline loops: CDR1 WSHSY, CDR2 SAAADI. Losses at the gene ends were 9 bases for V and 2 bases for J; bases not matched to a gene: 4. The CDR3 is made up of 14 amino acids. The CDR3 region has the DNA TGCGCCAGTACTAGCGGGAGGGCCCCCTACGAGCAGTACTTC. As protein: CASTSGRAPYEQYF.

This chain joins TRBV5-5 and TRBJ1-2; 8 bases agree with TRBD1. The germline V gene encodes CDR1 SGHKS and CDR2 YYEKEE (reference sequence). The CDR3 has 14 amino acids. V dropped 1 base and J dropped 3; count of bases not matched to a gene: 2. The CDR3, as DNA: TGTGCCAGCAGCTTGCCAGGGGGCGACTATGGCTACACCTTC. This codes for CASSLPGGDYGYTF.

The rearrangement uses TRBV2 and TRBJ2-7; 8 positions match TRBD1. From germline, CDR1 is SNHLY and CDR2 FYNNEI. Trimming took 6 bases from V and 7 from J; bases not matched to a gene: 11. This CDR3 region has 14 residues. This CDR3 is CASRRDRSLGEQYF. CDR3 sequence (DNA): TGTGCCAGCAGGCGGGACAGGTCTCTTGGGGAGCAGTACTTC.

The genes are TRBV6-1 and TRBJ1-5, with TRBD1 as a possible D gene (5 bases). The CDR3 has 14 amino acids. Trimming left V 7 bases short and J 6 bases short, with 16 bases between. Germline V gene data show CDR1 as MNHNS and CDR2 as SASEGT. The CDR3 region is CASIPSGIGQPQHF. CDR3 nucleotide sequence: TGTGCCAGCATCCCCTCAGGGATTGGTCAGCCCCAGCATTTT.

This clone has a single count. The junction does not match germline at one end; this may be a read error. This sequence joins TRBV7-9 and TRBJ1-5; no definite D call. Per the germline V gene, CDR1 is SEHNR and CDR2 is FQNEAQ (reference sequence). The CDR3 runs to 12 residues. As DNA, the CDR3 is TGTTCCAGCAGCTTAAGTAGCCAGCCCCAGCATTTT. This sequence encodes CSSSLSSQPQHF.

The chain links TRBV7-9 to TRBJ1-1, with 9 bases fitting TRBD1. Germline V gives CDR1 SEHNR, CDR2 FQNEAQ (reference sequence). The CDR3 length is 14 residues. J gave up 6 bases and V 6 bases, and 8 bases lay outside the gene matches. The CDR3 sequence is CASRAGTGISEAFF. CDR3 sequence (DNA): TGTGCCAGCAGGGCCGGGACAGGGATATCTGAAGCTTTCTTT.

The chain employs TRBV5-1 and TRBJ2-7, with 9 bases matching TRBD2. The V and J ends lost 1 base and 2 bases, in that order; junction bases with no gene match: 7. CDR1 is SGHRS, CDR2 YFSETQ, per germline. The CDR3 has 16 amino acids. The CDR3, as DNA: TGCGCCAGCAGCTTGTTAGCGGCGGGAGGGCCCTACGAGCAGTACTTC. Amino acid sequence: CASSLLAAGGPYEQYF.

The genes are TRBV7-3 and TRBJ2-3, with D hard to call. This CDR3 spans 16 amino acids. Trimming removed 0 bases from V and 0 bases from J, with 10 bases in between. Germline V lookup: CDR1 SGHTA, CDR2 FQGTGA. CDR3 residues: CASSLTPLSSTDTQYF. The CDR3 bases are TGTGCCAGCAGCTTAACCCCCCTGTCTAGCACAGATACGCAGTATTTT.

The chain is built from TRBV5-1 and TRBJ2-1; no definite D call. Germline-derived CDR1 and CDR2 are SGHRS and YFSETQ. This CDR3 is 13 amino acids long. V was pared by 4 bases and J by 8 bases, with 13 bases between. The CDR3 spells CASSRMTNDEQFF. CDR3 DNA sequence: TGCGCCAGCAGCCGTATGACAAACGATGAGCAGTTCTTC. Filled out from reference TRBV5-1 and TRBJ2-1, the complete variable domain reads KAGVTQTPRYLIKTRGQQVTLSCSPISGHRSVSWYQQTPGQGLQFLFEYFSETQRNKGNFPGRFSGRQFSNSRSEMNVSTLELGDSALYLCASSRMTNDEQFFGPGTRLTVL.

V and J are TRBV7-8 and TRBJ1-4; D gene uncertain. The germline gives CDR1 SGHVS, CDR2 FQNEAQ. Trimming cost V 5 bases and J 4 bases, with 17 bases left between them. There are 16 residues in the CDR3. CDR3 DNA sequence: TGTGCCAGCAGCCTCCGTCGGTCTCTTGTTAATGAAAAACTGTTTTTT. Protein: CASSLRRSLVNEKLFF.

V usage is TRBV29-1 and J usage is TRBJ2-1; no firm D call. CDR3 length: 12 residues. Germline CDR1 SQVTM, CDR2 ANQGSEA. The germline V and J ends were trimmed by 6 bases and 4 bases, with 10 bases remaining between them. This CDR3 is CSVPACYNEQFF. The DNA of the CDR3 is TGCAGCGTACCCGCGTGTTACAATGAGCAGTTCTTC.

This chain connects TRBV30 to TRBJ2-6; TRBD2 is a possible D gene (5 bases). Germline V gene sequence: CDR1 GTSNPN, CDR2 SVGIG (reference sequence). Trimming shortened V by 3 bases and J by 0 bases, and 6 bases separated the two germline ends. CDR3 length: 14 amino acids. CDR3 bases: TGTGCCTGGAGAGGGAGCTCTGGGGCCAACGTCCTGACTTTC. Its translation is CAWRGSSGANVLTF. Full variable domain (outside the CDR3, taken from reference TRBV30 and TRBJ2-6): SQTIHQWPATLVQPVGSPLSLECTVEGTSNPNLYWYRQAAGRGLQLLFYSVGIGQISSEVPQNLSASRPQDRQFILSSKKLLLSDSGFYLCAWRGSSGANVLTFGAGSRLTVL.